The 11 T cell receptor beta chains below come from one sample, sequenced in a study of blood T cell repertoires in COVID-19. TCRdb's copy holds only in-frame clones and misses some; the assay was immunoSEQ multiplex PCR. The repertoire holds about 55,000 clones, with approximately 90% as singletons. The sample consisted of peripheral blood. Source of these receptors: a man aged 35-49 years with COVID-19, enrolled during active disease.

The chain employs TRBV27 and TRBJ2-1; 14 bases are a match to TRBD2. The CDR3 covers 15 residues. J was trimmed by 2 bases and V by 6 bases; bases with no gene match: 0. Germline V lookup: CDR1 MNHEY, CDR2 SMNVEV (reference sequence). The DNA of the CDR3 is TGTGCCAGCAGGACTAGCGGGAGGGCCTACAATGAGCAGTTCTTC. Translated: CASRTSGRAYNEQFF.

J is TRBJ2-7 and V is TRBV2, with a weak D call TRBD2 (5 bases). The CDR3 runs 14 residues. V was pared by 4 bases and J by 1 base, with 11 bases between. Germline V gene lookup returns CDR1 SNHLY and CDR2 FYNNEI. CDR3 DNA sequence: TGTGCCAGCAGTGTTGAGACTATATCCTACGAGCAGTACTTC. Residues: CASSVETISYEQYF. Full variable domain (outside the CDR3, taken from reference TRBV2 and TRBJ2-7): EPEVTQTPSHQVTQMGQEVILRCVPISNHLYFYWYRQILGQKVEFLVSFYNNEISEKSEIFDDQFSVERPDGSNFTLKIRSTKLEDSAMYFCASSVETISYEQYFGPGTRLTVT.

The chain has TRBV13 and TRBJ1-1; tentative D call: TRBD1 (5 bases). CDR1 is PRHDT and CDR2 is FYEKMQ in the germline V gene (reference sequence). V was clipped by 8 bases and J by 2 bases, with 15 bases between them. The CDR3 spans 14 residues. CDR3 nucleotides: TGTGCCAGCCGCCAGGGAAACGATAACACTGAAGCTTTCTTT. It yields the protein CASRQGNDNTEAFF.

This chain uses TRBV11-3 with TRBJ2-7; D is undetermined. Trimming shortened V by 2 bases and J by 3 bases, and 5 bases separated the two germline ends. The CDR3 consists of 12 residues. Germline loops: CDR1 SGHNT, CDR2 YENEEA. The DNA of the CDR3 is TGTGCCAGCAGCTTAAACAGCTACGAGCAGTACTTC. Protein product: CASSLNSYEQYF.

This clone occurred once. The chain has TRBV27 and TRBJ2-5; 14 bases line up with TRBD2. The trim removed 4 bases at V and 7 bases at J, leaving 26 bases unmatched. The CDR3 loop spans 22 amino acids. Germline V gene data show CDR1 as MNHEY and CDR2 as SMNVEV (reference sequence). The CDR3 bases are TGTGCCAGCAGTTCCAGACTAGCGGGAGGGACCTTCTCTTTTGCTCGCCCGGGGACCCAGTACTTC. Translation: CASSSRLAGGTFSFARPGTQYF.

V and J are TRBV27 and TRBJ1-2; 9 bases map to TRBD1. The trim removed 5 bases at V and 0 bases at J, leaving 10 bases unmatched. The length of the CDR3 is 17 residues. In germline, CDR1 is MNHEY, CDR2 SMNVEV (reference sequence). CDR3 sequence reads: CASSPQRDRDSNYGYTF. CDR3 DNA: TGTGCCAGCAGTCCCCAGCGGGACAGGGATTCTAACTATGGCTACACCTTC.

This clone was seen a handful of times. The chain joins TRBV19 to TRBJ1-1; D is unresolved. Between the trimmed V and J ends, which lost 3 bases and 11 bases, there was a span of 13 bases. The CDR3 covers 12 residues. CDR1 and CDR2 from the germline V gene are LNHDA and SQIVND (reference sequence). The CDR3: CASSIAASAAFF. For the CDR3, the DNA is TGTGCCAGTAGTATCGCGGCGTCAGCGGCTTTCTTT.

The chain uses TRBV5-1 and TRBJ1-6; TRBD1 matches at 7 bases. Trimming cost V 4 bases and J 7 bases; bases outside gene matches: 5. From germline, CDR1 is SGHRS and CDR2 YFSETQ. CDR3 length: 14 amino acids. The CDR3 loop is CASSLGQANSPLHF. CDR3 DNA sequence: TGCGCCAGCAGCCTTGGACAGGCGAATTCACCCCTCCACTTT.

The chain carries TRBV3-1 (or the pseudogene TRBV3-2) and TRBJ2-2; D is perhaps TRBD2 (6 bases). The CDR3 loop spans 15 amino acids. Looked up from germline, CDR1 is LGHDT and CDR2 is YNNKEL (reference sequence). V dropped 7 bases and J dropped 3 bases, with 15 bases sitting between them. For the CDR3, the DNA is TGTGCCAGCATCTCGACTAGGTCGGACACCGGGGAGCTGTTTTTT. This encodes CASISTRSDTGELFF.

This chain connects TRBV7-8 to TRBJ1-3; D unclear. Germline V gene data show CDR1 as SGHVS and CDR2 as FQNEAQ. This CDR3 spans 17 amino acids. Trimming took 2 bases from V and 0 from J, leaving 14 bases between them. The CDR3 bases are TGTGCCAGCAGCTTAAGTTTGCTAGTCGGCTCTGGAAACACCATATATTTT. Its translation is CASSLSLLVGSGNTIYF.

In its sample, this clone was seen once. This chain connects TRBV27 to TRBJ1-5; D may be TRBD1 (6 bases). The germline gives CDR1 MNHEY, CDR2 SMNVEV (reference sequence). This CDR3 comprises 15 residues. The V end lost 6 bases, the J end lost 0 bases, and 12 bases lay between the germline ends. In DNA, the CDR3 is TGTGCCAGCAGACCCGGGACAAGTAGCAATCAGCCCCAGCATTTT. Translation: CASRPGTSSNQPQHF.